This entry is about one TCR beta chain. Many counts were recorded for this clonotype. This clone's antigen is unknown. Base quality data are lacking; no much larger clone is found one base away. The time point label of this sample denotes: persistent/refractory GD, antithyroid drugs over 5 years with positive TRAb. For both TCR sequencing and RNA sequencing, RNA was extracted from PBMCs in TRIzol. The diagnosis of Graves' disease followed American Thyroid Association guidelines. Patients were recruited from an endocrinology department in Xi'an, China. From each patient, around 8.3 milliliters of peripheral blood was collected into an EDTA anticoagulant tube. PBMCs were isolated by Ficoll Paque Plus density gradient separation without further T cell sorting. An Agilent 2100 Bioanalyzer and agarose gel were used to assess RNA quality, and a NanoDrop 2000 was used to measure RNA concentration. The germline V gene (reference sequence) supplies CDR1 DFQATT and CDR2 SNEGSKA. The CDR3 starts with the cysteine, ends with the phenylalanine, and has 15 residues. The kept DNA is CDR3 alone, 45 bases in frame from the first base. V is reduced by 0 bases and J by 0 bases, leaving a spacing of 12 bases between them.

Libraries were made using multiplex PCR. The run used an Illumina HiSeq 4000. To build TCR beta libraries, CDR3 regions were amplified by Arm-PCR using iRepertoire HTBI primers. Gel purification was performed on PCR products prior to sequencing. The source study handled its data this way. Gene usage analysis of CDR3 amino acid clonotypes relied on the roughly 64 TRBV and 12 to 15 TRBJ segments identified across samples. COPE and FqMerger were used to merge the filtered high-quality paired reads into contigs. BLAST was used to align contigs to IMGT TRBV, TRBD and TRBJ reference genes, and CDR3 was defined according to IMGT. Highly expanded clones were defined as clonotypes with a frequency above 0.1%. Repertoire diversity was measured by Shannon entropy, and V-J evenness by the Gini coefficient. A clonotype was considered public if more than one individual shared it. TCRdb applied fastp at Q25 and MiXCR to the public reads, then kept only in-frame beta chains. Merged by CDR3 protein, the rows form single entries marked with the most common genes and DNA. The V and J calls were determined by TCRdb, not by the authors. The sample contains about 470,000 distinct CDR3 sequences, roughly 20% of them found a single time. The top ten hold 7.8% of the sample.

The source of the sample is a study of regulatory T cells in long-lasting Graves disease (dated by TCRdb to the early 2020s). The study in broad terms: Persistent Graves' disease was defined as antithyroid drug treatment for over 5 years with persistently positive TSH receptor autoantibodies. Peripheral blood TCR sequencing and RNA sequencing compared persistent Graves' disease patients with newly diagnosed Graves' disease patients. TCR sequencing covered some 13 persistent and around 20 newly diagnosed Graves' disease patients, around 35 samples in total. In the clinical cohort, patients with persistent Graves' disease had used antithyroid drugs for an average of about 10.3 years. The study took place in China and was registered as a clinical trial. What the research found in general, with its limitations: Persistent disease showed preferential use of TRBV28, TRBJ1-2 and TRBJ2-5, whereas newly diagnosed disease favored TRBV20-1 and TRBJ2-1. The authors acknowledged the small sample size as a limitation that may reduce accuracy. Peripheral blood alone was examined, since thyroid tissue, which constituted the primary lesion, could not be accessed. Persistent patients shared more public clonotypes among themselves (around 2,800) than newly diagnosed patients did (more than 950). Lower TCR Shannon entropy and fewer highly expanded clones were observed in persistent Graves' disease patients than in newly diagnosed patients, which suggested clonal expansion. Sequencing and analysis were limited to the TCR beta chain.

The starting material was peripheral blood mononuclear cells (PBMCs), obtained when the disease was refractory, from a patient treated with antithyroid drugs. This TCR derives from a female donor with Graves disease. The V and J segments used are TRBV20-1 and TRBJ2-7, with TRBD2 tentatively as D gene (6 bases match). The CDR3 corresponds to CSARDRAGTSYEQYF. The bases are TGCAGTGCTAGAGATCGGGCGGGAACCTCCTACGAGCAGTACTTC.